One sample yielded the 5 T cell receptor beta chains listed below, sequenced in a study of STAT3 mutations in large granular lymphocyte leukemia. Study-level results: Every T-LGLL patient had at least one immunodominant TCRbeta clonotype.

No cognate antigen is known for these TCRs. The data were produced by immunoSEQ multiplex PCR, yet TCRdb's version contains in-frame clones alone and is incomplete. The sample carries several thousand clones, roughly 90% recorded once. The sample taken for sequencing was peripheral blood mononuclear cells. The receptors shown here come from an elderly man with T-cell large granular lymphocyte leukemia. Some clones in this sample may be carry-over from other donors' samples.

The V gene is TRBV10-2, the J gene TRBJ2-5, with 10 bases that match TRBD1. CDR3 length equals 15 residues. J was trimmed by 4 bases and V by 4 bases; bases with no gene match: 6. Germline CDR1 and CDR2: WSHSY and SAAADI. For the CDR3, the DNA is TGCGCCAGCAGTGGGACAGGGGGAGTGGGAGAGACCCAGTACTTC. Translation: CASSGTGGVGETQYF.

Regarding this clone: The junction does not match germline at one end; this may be a read error. The rearrangement uses TRBV7-7 and TRBJ2-5; 7 bases are shared with TRBD2. The CDR3 extends over 15 amino acids. The germline V gene encodes CDR1 SSHAT and CDR2 FNYEAQ (reference sequence). CDR3: CASSLGRGVQETQYF. CDR3 in DNA: TGTGCTAGCAGCCTAGGGAGGGGAGTCCAAGAGACCCAGTACTTC.

This clone was recorded only once. The J gene is TRBJ2-7, the V gene TRBV4-1; 7 bases are shared with TRBD2. This CDR3 contains 14 residues. Germline CDR1 is MGHRA and CDR2 is YSYEKL. V was pared by 4 bases and J by 2 bases, with 5 bases of the junction left unmatched. CDR3 residues: CASSPVGGAYEQYF. CDR3 coding DNA: TGCGCCAGCAGCCCCGTGGGAGGGGCCTACGAGCAGTACTTC.

The V gene is TRBV5-1, the J gene TRBJ1-3; D is uncertain. V was shortened by 0 bases and J by 4 bases, with 8 bases between the two germline ends. The CDR3 has 14 residues. Germline V gene lookup returns CDR1 SGHRS and CDR2 YFSETQ. The CDR3 spells CASSLELKGNTIYF. DNA of the CDR3: TGCGCCAGCAGCTTGGAACTGAAAGGAAACACCATATATTTT. Looking up the rest from reference TRBV5-1 and TRBJ1-3 gives the full variable domain: KAGVTQTPRYLIKTRGQQVTLSCSPISGHRSVSWYQQTPGQGLQFLFEYFSETQRNKGNFPGRFSGRQFSNSRSEMNVSTLELGDSALYLCASSLELKGNTIYFGEGSWLTVV.

In its sample, this clone was seen a few times. This chain connects TRBV5-1 to TRBJ2-3; 11 bases fit TRBD2. Germline V gene sequence: CDR1 SGHRS, CDR2 YFSETQ. CDR3 size: 18 residues. Trimming removed 0 bases from V and 2 bases from J; junction bases left unmatched: 8. The CDR3 DNA follows: TGCGCCAGCAGCTTGGCATATCTAGCGGGGGGCCTCACAGATACGCAGTATTTT. Translating it yields CASSLAYLAGGLTDTQYF.